This T cell receptor (beta chain) was recorded in a study of cytomegalovirus exposure and HLA in healthy donors. Findings and limits, study-wide: Within the data, a cluster of highly shared sequence variants was likely a sequencing artifact.

A remark on this clone: Its antigen is not known.

The study ran its PCR with 60 Vbeta and 13 Jbeta primers. The data were produced by immunoSEQ multiplex PCR, yet TCRdb's version contains in-frame clones alone and is incomplete. The sample holds under 200,000 clones. The CDR3 is 13 amino acids. CDR1 and CDR2 from the germline V gene are MGHDK and SYGVNS. Trimming left V 5 bases short and J 1 base short, with 8 bases between. The chain uses TRBV25-1 and TRBJ1-1, with D uncertain. Specimen: PBMCs. The receptor was isolated from a woman aged 18-35 years in good health and CMV-seropositive. The chain's CDR3 is CASSQEANTEAFF. CDR3 nucleotide sequence: TGTGCCAGCAGTCAGGAGGCGAACACTGAAGCTTTCTTT.